This TCR beta chain was sequenced in a study of neoadjuvant anti-PD-1 for oral cavity cancer. The CDR3 runs 16 residues. Trimming at V came to 5 bases and at J to 5 bases, leaving 8 bases not matched to a gene. The germline CDR1 and CDR2 sequences are MNHNY and SVGAGI (reference sequence). Most PBMC samples had 450 to 500 ng input DNA in six replicates. The assay was immunoSEQ multiplex PCR, and TCRdb's table has in-frame clones only and misses some. The data hold 15,000 or so clones, with about 60% observed a single time. V usage is TRBV6-6 and J usage is TRBJ2-2; 10 bases are a match to TRBD1. The TCR sequence derives from a person aged 35-80 years with oral cavity squamous cell carcinoma. The starting material was PBMCs, obtained before nivolumab (anti-PD-1) treatment. This chain's CDR3 is CASSPPGQGKTGELFF. The CDR3 DNA reads TGTGCCAGCAGTCCTCCGGGACAGGGGAAAACCGGGGAGCTGTTTTTT.